This record looks at one T cell receptor (beta chain) sequence and its context. This record belongs to a study of blood T cell repertoires in COVID-19. About the study: T cells, B-cell-depleted T cells, or PBMCs provided the cDNA or gDNA that served as material.

Per the original data handling: Estimated nucleated cell counts came from reference gene primer amplification. TCRdb's table, derived via immunoSEQ multiplex PCR, lists solely in-frame clones and lacks some. V and J calls and clone size are those listed in that table; D and trimming were worked out from the DNA. In the table there are 120,000 to 150,000 clones, roughly 90% of which are singletons. Germline values: CDR1 LNHNV, CDR2 YYDKDF (reference sequence). V lost 4 bases and J 3 bases, leaving 20 bases between the germline ends. The length of the CDR3 is 17 residues. V is TRBV15 and J is TRBJ2-3; tentatively, D is TRBD2 (7 bases). Material for sequencing was peripheral blood. This TCR was recovered from a human donor in a cohort sampled during active COVID-19. The CDR3: CATSTLLGGGRTDTQYF. Here the CDR3 DNA reads TGTGCCACCAGCACCCTTTTGGGGGGCGGGAGAACAGATACGCAGTATTTT.